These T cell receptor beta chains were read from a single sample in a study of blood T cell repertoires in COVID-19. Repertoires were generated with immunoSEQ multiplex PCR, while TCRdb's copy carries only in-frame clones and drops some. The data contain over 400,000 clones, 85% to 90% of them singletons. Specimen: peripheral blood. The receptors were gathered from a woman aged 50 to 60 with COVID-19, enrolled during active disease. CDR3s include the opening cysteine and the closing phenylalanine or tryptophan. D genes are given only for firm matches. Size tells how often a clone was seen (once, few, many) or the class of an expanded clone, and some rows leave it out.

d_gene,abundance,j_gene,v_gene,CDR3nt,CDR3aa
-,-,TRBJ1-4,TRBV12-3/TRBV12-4,TGTGCCAGCAGTTTCCCCGGGGATGAAAAACTGTTTTTT,CASSFPGDEKLFF
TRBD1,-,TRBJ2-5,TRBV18,TGTGCCAGCTCACCGAGGACAGGGATCAGGGAGACCCAGTACTTC,CASSPRTGIRETQYF
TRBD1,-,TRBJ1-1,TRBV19,TGTGCCAGTAGTATAATGGCAGGGGGAGGCATGAACACTGAAGCTTTCTTT,CASSIMAGGGMNTEAFF
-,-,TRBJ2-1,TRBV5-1,TGCGCCAGCAGCTGGAGCGCCAGGGAGAGAAAGGGGGAGAGTTACAATGAGCAGTTCTTC,CASSWSARERKGESYNEQFF
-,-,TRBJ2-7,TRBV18,TGTGCCAGCTCACCACAGGAGAACTCCTACGAGCAGTACTTC,CASSPQENSYEQYF
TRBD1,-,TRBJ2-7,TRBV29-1,TGCAGCGTGGGGACAGGGGAGGACTACGAGCAGTACTTC,CSVGTGEDYEQYF
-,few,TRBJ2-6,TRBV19,TGTGCCAGCTTGAGCTCTGGGGCCAACGTCCTGACTTTC,CASLSSGANVLTF
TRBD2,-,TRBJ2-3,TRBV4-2,TGTGCCAGCAGGGGCGGGGGGTACACAGATACGCAGTATTTT,CASRGGGYTDTQYF
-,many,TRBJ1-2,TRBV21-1,TGTGCCAGCGGACACAGGGGAAACTATGGCTACACCTTC,CASGHRGNYGYTF
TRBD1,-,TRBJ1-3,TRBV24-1,TGTGCCACCAGTGATTCTAGGACAGGGTCTGGAAACACCATATATTTT,CATSDSRTGSGNTIYF
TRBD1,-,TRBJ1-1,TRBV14,TGTGCCAGCAGCCAAGAAAAGGGGGCCACTGAAGCTTTCTTT,CASSQEKGATEAFF
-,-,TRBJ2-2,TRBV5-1,TGCGCCAGCAGCTTGGATAGCGGAAGCACCGGGGAGCTGTTTTTT,CASSLDSGSTGELFF
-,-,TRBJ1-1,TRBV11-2,TGTGCCAGCAGCTATACGGGGGGCACTGAAGCTTTCTTT,CASSYTGGTEAFF
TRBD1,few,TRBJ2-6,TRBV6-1,TGTGCCAGCAGTCCACAGGGGACCGGGGCCAACGTCCTGACTTTC,CASSPQGTGANVLTF
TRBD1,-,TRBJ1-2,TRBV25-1,TGTGCCAGCAGTGAAGGGACAGGGCCGTCTAACTATGGCTACACCTTC,CASSEGTGPSNYGYTF
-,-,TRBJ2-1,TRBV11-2,TGTGCCAGCAGCTCACCGCGGGACGGAACTTATGAGCAGTTCTTC,CASSSPRDGTYEQFF
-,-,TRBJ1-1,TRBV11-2,TGTGCCAGCAGCTTGAGGGGGTCGGACACTGAAGCTTTCTTT,CASSLRGSDTEAFF
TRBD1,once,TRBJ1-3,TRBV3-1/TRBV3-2,TGTGCCAGCAGCCCTGGGACAGGATCTGGAAACACCATATATTTT,CASSPGTGSGNTIYF
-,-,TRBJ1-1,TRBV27,TGTGCCAGCAGTACCTCAGGGGCTGAAGCTTTCTTT,CASSTSGAEAFF
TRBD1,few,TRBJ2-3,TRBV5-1,TGCGCCAGCAGCCCCTGGACAGGGAACGCAGATACGCAGTATTTT,CASSPWTGNADTQYF
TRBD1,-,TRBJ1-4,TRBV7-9,TGTGCCAGCAGCCCCCAGGGGGCGACTAATGAAAAACTGTTTTTT,CASSPQGATNEKLFF
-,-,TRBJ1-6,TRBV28,TGTGCCAGCAGTTTATCACGGGGATACAATTCACCCCTCCACTTT,CASSLSRGYNSPLHF
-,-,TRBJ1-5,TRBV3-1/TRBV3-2,TGTGCCAGCAGCCAAGGGCCGACAAAAAGCAATCAGCCCCAGCATTTT,CASSQGPTKSNQPQHF
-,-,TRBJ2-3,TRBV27,TGTGCCAGCAGTTCCCCCTCGGGTTATGGCACAGATACGCAGTATTTT,CASSSPSGYGTDTQYF
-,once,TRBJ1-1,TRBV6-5,TGTGCCAGCGGACAGACGAACACTGAAGCTTTCTTT,CASGQTNTEAFF
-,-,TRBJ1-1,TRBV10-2,TGCGCCAGCAGTGGGGCATTGCCGGGATTTGAAGCTTTCTTT,CASSGALPGFEAFF
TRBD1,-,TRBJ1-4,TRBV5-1,TGCGCCAGCAGCTTGGCCGGGACAGTTGGTGAAAAACTGTTTTTT,CASSLAGTVGEKLFF
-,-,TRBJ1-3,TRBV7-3,TGTGCCAGCAGCCGCGGATCTGGAAACACCATATATTTT,CASSRGSGNTIYF
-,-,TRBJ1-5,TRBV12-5,TGTGCTAGTGGTTTGGTACTGGAGGGTAGGAGCAATCAGCCCCAGCATTTT,CASGLVLEGRSNQPQHF
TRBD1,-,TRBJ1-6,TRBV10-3,TGTGCCTCTCTTGCGGGTAGGGGGCGTCAGGATTCACCCCTCCACTTT,CASLAGRGRQDSPLHF
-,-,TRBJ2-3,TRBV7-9,TGTGCCAGCAGCCATAGGGGAGATACGCAGTATTTT,CASSHRGDTQYF
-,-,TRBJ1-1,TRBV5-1,TGCGCCAGCAGACCCAGGACAGCCAACACTGAAGCTTTCTTT,CASRPRTANTEAFF
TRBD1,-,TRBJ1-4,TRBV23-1,TGCGCCAGCAGTCAAAGGACAGGTCCCAATGAAAAACTGTTTTTT,CASSQRTGPNEKLFF
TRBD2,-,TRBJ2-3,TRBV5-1,TGCGCCAGCAGCCCGGGACTAGCGGGGGGGACGCAGTATTTT,CASSPGLAGGTQYF
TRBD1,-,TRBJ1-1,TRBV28,TGTGCCAGCAGGATAGGCGGGACAGCATTTCTGAACACTGAAGCTTTCTTT,CASRIGGTAFLNTEAFF
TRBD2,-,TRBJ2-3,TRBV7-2,TGTGCCAGCAGCTTAAGCGGGAGTACAGATACGCAGTATTTT,CASSLSGSTDTQYF
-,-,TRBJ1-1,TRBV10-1,TGCGCCAGCAGTGAGTCTAGCGGCCGGGCTTTCTTT,CASSESSGRAFF
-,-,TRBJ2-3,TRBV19,TGTGCCAGTAGTATGGCCAGGGTGGCAGATACGCAGTATTTT,CASSMARVADTQYF
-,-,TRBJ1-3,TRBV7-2,TGTGCCAGCAGCCCCCGGGTGGTCTCTGGAAACACCATATATTTT,CASSPRVVSGNTIYF
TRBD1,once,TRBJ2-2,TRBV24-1,TGTGCCACCAGTGATGAGACAGGGATAACCGGGGAGCTGTTTTTT,CATSDETGITGELFF
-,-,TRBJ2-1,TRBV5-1,TGCGCCAGCAGCCGAAATGGACAGCGGAATTACAATGAGCAGTTCTTC,CASSRNGQRNYNEQFF
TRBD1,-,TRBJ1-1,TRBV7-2,TGTGCCAGCAGCGTGGACAGGGGCTTTTATGAAGCTTTCTTT,CASSVDRGFYEAFF
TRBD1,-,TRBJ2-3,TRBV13,TGTGCCAGCAGCTCTCCGACAGGGAGTGGCACAGATACGCAGTATTTT,CASSSPTGSGTDTQYF
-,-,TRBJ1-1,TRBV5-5,TGTGCCAGCAGCACCTCAGGGGACACTGAAGCTTTCTTT,CASSTSGDTEAFF
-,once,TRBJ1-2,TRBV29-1,TGCAGCGTTGATCACAGGACGCTAGCTAACTATGGCTACACCTTC,CSVDHRTLANYGYTF
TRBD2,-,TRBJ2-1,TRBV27,TGTGCCAGCAGTGTCACGCTAGCGGGGGGGTACAATGAGCAGTTCTTC,CASSVTLAGGYNEQFF